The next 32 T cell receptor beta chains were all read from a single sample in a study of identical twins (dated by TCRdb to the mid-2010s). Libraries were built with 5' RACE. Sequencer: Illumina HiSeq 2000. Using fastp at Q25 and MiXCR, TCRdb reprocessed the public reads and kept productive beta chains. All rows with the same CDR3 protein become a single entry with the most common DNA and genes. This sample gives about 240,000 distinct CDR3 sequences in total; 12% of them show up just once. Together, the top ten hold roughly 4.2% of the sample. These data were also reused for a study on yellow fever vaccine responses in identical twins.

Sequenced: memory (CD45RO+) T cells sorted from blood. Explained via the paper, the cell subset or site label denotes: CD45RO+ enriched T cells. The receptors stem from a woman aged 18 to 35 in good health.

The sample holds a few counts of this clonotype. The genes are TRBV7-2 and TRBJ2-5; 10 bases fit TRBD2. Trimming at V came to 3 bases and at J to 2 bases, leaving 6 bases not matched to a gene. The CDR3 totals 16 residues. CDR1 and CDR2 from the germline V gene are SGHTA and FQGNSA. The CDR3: CASSLASGSGQETQYF. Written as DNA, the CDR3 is TGTGCCAGCAGCTTGGCTAGCGGGAGTGGTCAAGAGACCCAGTACTTC.

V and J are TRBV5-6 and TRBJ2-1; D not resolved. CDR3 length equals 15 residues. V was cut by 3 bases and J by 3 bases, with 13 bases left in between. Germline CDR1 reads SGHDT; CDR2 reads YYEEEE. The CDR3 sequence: CASSSGLPCYNEQFF. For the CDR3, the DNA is TGTGCCAGCAGCTCCGGGCTCCCATGCTACAATGAGCAGTTCTTC.

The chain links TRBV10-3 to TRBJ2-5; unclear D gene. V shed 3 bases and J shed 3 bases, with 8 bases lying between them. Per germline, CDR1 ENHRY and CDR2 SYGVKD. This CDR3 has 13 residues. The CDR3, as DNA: TGTGCCATCAGTGAAGCCAGGAAAGAGACCCAGTACTTC. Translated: CAISEARKETQYF.

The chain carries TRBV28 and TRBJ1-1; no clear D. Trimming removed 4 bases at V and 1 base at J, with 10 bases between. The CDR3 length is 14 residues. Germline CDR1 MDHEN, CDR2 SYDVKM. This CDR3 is CASSSRGWNTEAFF. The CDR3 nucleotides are TGTGCCAGCAGTTCCCGGGGTTGGAACACTGAAGCTTTCTTT.

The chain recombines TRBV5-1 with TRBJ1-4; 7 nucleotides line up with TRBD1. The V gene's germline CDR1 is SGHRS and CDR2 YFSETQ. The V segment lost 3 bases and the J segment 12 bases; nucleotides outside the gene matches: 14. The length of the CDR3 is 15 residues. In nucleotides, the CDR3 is TGCGCCAGCAGCTCGGGACAGCCCAGAATCGAGGAACTGTTTTTT. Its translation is CASSSGQPRIEELFF. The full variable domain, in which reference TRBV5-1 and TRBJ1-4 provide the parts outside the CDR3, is KAGVTQTPRYLIKTRGQQVTLSCSPISGHRSVSWYQQTPGQGLQFLFEYFSETQRNKGNFPGRFSGRQFSNSRSEMNVSTLELGDSALYLCASSSGQPRIEELFFGSGTQLSVL.

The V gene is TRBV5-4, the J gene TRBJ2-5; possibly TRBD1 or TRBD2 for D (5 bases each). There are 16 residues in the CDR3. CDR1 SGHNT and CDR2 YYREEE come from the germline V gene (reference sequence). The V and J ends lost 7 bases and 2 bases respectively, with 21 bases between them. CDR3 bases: TGTGCCAGCGCCTTCTGGGGCCAGAGGAGGCAAGAGACCCAGTACTTC. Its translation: CASAFWGQRRQETQYF.

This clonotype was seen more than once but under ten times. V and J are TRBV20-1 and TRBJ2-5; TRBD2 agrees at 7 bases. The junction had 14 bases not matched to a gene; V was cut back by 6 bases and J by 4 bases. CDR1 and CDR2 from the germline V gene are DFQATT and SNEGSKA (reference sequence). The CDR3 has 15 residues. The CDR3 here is CSALAAERVSETQYF. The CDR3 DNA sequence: TGCAGTGCCCTAGCGGCTGAGCGGGTCTCAGAGACCCAGTACTTC.

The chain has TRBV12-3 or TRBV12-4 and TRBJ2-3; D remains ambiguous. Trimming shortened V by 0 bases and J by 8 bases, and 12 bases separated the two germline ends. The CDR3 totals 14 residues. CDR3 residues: CASSLAPRAGTQYF. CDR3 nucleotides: TGTGCCAGCAGTTTAGCCCCCCGGGCAGGTACGCAGTATTTT.

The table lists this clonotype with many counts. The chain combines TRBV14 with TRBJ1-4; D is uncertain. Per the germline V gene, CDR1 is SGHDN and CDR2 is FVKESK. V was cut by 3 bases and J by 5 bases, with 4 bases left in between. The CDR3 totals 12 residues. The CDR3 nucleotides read TGTGCCAGCAGCCACACGAATGAAAAACTGTTTTTT. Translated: CASSHTNEKLFF. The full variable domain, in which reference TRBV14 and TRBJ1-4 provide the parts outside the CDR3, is EAGVTQFPSHSVIEKGQTVTLRCDPISGHDNLYWYRRVMGKEIKFLLHFVKESKQDESGMPNNRFLAERTGGTYSTLKVQPAELEDSGVYFCASSHTNEKLFFGSGTQLSVL.

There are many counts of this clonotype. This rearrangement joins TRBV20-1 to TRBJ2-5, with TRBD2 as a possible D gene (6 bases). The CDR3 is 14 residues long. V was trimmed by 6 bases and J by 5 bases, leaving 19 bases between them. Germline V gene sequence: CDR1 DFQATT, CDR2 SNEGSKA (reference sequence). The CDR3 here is CSAVGELAVETQYF. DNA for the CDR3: TGCAGTGCCGTGGGGGAACTAGCCGTGGAGACCCAGTACTTC.

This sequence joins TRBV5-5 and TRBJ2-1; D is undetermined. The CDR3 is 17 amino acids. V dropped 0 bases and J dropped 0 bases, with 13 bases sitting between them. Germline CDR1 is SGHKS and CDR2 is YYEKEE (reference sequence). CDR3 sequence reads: CASSLEGYKSSYNEQFF. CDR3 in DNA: TGTGCCAGCAGCTTGGAAGGGTACAAGAGCTCCTACAATGAGCAGTTCTTC. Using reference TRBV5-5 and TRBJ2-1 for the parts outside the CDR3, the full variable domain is DAGVTQSPTHLIKTRGQQVTLRCSPISGHKSVSWYQQVLGQGPQFIFQYYEKEERGRGNFPDRFSARQFPNYSSELNVNALLLGDSALYLCASSLEGYKSSYNEQFFGPGTRLTVL.

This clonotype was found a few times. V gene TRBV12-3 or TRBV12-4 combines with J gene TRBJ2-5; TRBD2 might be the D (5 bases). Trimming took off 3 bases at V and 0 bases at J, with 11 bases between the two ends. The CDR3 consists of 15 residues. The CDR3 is CASSFETGYQETQYF. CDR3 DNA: TGTGCCAGCAGTTTCGAGACGGGGTACCAAGAGACCCAGTACTTC.

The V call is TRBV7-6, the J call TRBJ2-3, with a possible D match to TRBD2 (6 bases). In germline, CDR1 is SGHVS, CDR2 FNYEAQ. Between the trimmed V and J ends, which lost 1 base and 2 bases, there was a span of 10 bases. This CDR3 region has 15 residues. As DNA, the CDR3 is TGTGCCAGCAGCTTAGGTAGCGGTTTCACAGATACGCAGTATTTT. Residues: CASSLGSGFTDTQYF.

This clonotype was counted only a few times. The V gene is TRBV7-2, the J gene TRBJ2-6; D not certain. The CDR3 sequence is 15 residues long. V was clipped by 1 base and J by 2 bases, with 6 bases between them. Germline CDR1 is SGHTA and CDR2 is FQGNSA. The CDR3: CASSLEWTGANVLTF. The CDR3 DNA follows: TGTGCCAGCAGCTTAGAGTGGACTGGGGCCAACGTCCTGACTTTC.

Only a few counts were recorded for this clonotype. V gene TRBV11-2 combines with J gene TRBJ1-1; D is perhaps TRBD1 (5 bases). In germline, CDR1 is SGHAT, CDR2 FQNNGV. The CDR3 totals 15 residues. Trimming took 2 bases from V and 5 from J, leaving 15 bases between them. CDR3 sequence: CASSLSHAGQTEAFF. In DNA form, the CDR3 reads TGTGCCAGCAGCTTAAGTCATGCTGGACAAACTGAAGCTTTCTTT.

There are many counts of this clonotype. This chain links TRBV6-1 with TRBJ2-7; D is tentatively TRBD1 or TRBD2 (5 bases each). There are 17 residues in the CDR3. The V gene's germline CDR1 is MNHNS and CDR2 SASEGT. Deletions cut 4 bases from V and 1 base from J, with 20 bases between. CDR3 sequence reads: CASSVGGGRRSSYEQYF. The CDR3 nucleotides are TGTGCCAGCAGTGTGGGTGGGGGAAGGAGAAGTTCCTACGAGCAGTACTTC.

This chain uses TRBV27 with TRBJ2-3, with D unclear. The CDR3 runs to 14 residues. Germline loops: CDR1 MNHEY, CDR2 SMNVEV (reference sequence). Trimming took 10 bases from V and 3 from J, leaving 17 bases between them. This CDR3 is CATSTGLLTDTQYF. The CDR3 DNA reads TGTGCCACTTCCACCGGGCTGTTAACAGATACGCAGTATTTT.

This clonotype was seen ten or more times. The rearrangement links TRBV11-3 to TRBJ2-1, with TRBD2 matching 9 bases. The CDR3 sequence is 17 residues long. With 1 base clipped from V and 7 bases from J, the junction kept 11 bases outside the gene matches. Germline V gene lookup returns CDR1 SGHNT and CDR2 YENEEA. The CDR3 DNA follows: TGTGCCAGCAGCTTAGCCCCACTAGCGGGCCCTAAGAATGAGCAGTTCTTC. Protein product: CASSLAPLAGPKNEQFF.

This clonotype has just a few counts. The CDR3 spells CAIKTSGRDTQYF. CDR3 nucleotides: TGTGCCATCAAGACTAGCGGGAGAGATACGCAGTATTTT. This chain links TRBV10-3 with TRBJ2-3, with 12 bases lining up with TRBD2. CDR3 length: 13 amino acids. Germline V lookup: CDR1 ENHRY, CDR2 SYGVKD. V dropped 7 bases and J dropped 5; count of bases not matched to a gene: 1.

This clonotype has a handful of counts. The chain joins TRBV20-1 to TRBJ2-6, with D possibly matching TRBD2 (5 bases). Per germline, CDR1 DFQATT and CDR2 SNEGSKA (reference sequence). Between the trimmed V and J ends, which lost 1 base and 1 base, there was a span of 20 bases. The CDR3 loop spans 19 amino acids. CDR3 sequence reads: CSARVGGSGSLSGANVLTF. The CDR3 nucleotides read TGCAGTGCTAGAGTGGGCGGGTCGGGTTCTTTATCTGGGGCCAACGTCCTGACTTTC.

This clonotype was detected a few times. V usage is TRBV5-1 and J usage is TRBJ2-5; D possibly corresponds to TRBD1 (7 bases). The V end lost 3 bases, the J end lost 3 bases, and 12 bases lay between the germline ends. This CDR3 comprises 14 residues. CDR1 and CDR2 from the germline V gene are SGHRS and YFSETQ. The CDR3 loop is CASSWGDRKETQYF. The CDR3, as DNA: TGCGCCAGCAGCTGGGGGGACAGAAAAGAGACCCAGTACTTC.

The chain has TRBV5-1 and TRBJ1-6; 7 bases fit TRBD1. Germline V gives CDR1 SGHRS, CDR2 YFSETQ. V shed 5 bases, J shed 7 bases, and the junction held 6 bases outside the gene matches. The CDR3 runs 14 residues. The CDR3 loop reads CASRQGQENSPLHF. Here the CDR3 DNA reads TGCGCCAGCAGACAGGGGCAAGAAAATTCACCCCTCCACTTT.

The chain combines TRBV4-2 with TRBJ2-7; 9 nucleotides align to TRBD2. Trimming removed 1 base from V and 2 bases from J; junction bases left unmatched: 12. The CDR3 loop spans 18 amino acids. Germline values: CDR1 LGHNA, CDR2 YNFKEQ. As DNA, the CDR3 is TGTGCCAGCAGCCAAGGACTAGCGGTCTCCTATAGCACCTACGAGCAGTACTTC. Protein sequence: CASSQGLAVSYSTYEQYF.

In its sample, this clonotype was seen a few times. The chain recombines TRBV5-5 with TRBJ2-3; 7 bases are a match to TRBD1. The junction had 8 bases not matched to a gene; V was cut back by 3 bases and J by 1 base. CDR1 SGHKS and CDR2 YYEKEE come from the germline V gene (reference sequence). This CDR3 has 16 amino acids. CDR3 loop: CASSSQGIGGTDTQYF. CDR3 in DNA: TGTGCCAGCAGCTCACAGGGGATCGGCGGCACAGATACGCAGTATTTT. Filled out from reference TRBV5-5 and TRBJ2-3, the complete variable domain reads DAGVTQSPTHLIKTRGQQVTLRCSPISGHKSVSWYQQVLGQGPQFIFQYYEKEERGRGNFPDRFSARQFPNYSSELNVNALLLGDSALYLCASSSQGIGGTDTQYFGPGTRLTVL.

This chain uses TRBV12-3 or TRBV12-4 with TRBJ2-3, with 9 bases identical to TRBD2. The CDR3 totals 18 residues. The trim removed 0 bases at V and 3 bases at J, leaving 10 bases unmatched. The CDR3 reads CASSLALAGGPMTDTQYF. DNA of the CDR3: TGTGCCAGCAGTTTAGCGCTGGCGGGAGGGCCGATGACAGATACGCAGTATTTT.

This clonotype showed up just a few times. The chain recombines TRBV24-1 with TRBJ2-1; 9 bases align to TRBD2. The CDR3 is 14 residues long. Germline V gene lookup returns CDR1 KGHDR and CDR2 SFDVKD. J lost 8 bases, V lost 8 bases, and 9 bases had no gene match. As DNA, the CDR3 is TGTGCCACCACTGGAGCGGGGGGCAACCATGAGCAGTTCTTC. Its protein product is CATTGAGGNHEQFF.

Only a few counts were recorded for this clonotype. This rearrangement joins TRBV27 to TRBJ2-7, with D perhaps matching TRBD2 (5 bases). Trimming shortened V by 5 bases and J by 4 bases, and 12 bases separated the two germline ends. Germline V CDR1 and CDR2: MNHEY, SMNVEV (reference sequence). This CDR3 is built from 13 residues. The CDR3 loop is CASSPRAVYEQYF. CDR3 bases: TGTGCCAGCAGTCCGAGGGCAGTATACGAGCAGTACTTC.

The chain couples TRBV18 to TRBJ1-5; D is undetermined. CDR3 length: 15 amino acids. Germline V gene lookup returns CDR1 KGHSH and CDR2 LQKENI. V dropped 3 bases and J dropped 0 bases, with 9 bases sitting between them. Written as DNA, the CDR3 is TGTGCCAGCTCACCGACGGTGTATAGCAATCAGCCCCAGCATTTT. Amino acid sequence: CASSPTVYSNQPQHF.

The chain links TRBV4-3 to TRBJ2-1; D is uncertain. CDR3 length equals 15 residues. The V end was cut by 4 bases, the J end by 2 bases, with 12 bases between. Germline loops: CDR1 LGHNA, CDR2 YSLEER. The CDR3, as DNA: TGCGCCAGCAGCCCTACCTTTGACACCTACAATGAGCAGTTCTTC. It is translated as CASSPTFDTYNEQFF.

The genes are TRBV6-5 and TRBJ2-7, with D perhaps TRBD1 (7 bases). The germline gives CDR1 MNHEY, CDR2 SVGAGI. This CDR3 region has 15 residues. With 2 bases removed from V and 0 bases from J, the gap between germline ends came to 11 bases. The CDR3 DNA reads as TGTGCCAGCAGTTACCACAGGGGAGGCTCCTACGAGCAGTACTTC. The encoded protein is CASSYHRGGSYEQYF.

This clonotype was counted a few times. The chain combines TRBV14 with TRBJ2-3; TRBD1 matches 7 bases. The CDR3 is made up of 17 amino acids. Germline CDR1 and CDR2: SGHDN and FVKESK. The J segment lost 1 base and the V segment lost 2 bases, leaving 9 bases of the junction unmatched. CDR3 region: CASSQMTQGVRTDTQYF. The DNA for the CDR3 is TGTGCCAGCAGCCAAATGACTCAGGGGGTCCGCACAGATACGCAGTATTTT.

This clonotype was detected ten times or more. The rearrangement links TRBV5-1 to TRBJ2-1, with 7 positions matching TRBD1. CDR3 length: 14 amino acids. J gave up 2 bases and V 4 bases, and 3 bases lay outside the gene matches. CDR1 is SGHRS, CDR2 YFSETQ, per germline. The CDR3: CASSLDRPYNEQFF. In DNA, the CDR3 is TGCGCCAGCAGCCTGGACAGGCCCTACAATGAGCAGTTCTTC.